These 5 T cell receptor beta chains originate from one sample sequenced in a study of T-cell memory formation after mild COVID-19. MiXCR, run by TCRdb on the 5' RACE reads, gives a single entry per CDR3 protein. Among around 310,000 distinct CDR3 sequences listed, roughly an eighth were seen once. The sequencing input was PBMCs or a T cell subset sorted from them (not recorded which). The receptors originated from a man between 18 and 35 years old who had mild COVID-19 (a few samples of this study predate the infection). Cell type and time point are not known.

In its sample, this clonotype was seen a few times. The chain employs TRBV7-9 and TRBJ2-3; D may be TRBD2 (6 bases). Germline CDR1 SEHNR, CDR2 FQNEAQ (reference sequence). Trimming shortened V by 8 bases and J by 6 bases, and 15 bases separated the two germline ends. The CDR3 is 13 amino acids. The CDR3 DNA is TGTGCCAGCCACCGGGACTCCGCGGATACGCAGTATTTT. It encodes CASHRDSADTQYF.

This chain uses TRBV7-9 with TRBJ1-1; 7 bases are shared with TRBD1. Trimming at V came to 4 bases and at J to 2 bases, leaving 7 bases not matched to a gene. Germline values: CDR1 SEHNR, CDR2 FQNEAQ (reference sequence). This CDR3 region has 15 residues. Written as DNA, the CDR3 is TGTGCCAGCAGCTCTTTCGGGACAGCTAACACTGAAGCTTTCTTT. Translated, it gives CASSSFGTANTEAFF.

This clonotype was recorded a few times. The chain's CDR3 is CATSDGDRRADTQYF. The CDR3 DNA reads TGTGCCACCAGTGATGGAGATCGACGGGCAGATACGCAGTATTTT. V gene TRBV24-1 combines with J gene TRBJ2-3; no clear D gene. The CDR3 sequence is 15 residues long. Germline V lookup: CDR1 KGHDR, CDR2 SFDVKD. V lost 3 bases and J lost 4, with 13 bases in between.

This clonotype came up many times. The rearrangement uses TRBV7-9 and TRBJ2-3; D gene ambiguous. The CDR3 has 12 residues. CDR1 and CDR2 (germline): SEHNR, FQNEAQ (reference sequence). With 5 bases removed from V and 0 bases from J, the gap between germline ends came to 3 bases. The CDR3 region is CASSRSTDTQYF. CDR3 DNA: TGTGCCAGCAGCCGCAGCACAGATACGCAGTATTTT.

The CDR3 loop is CASSIFGVWGLSSEEKLFF. The CDR3 DNA is TGTGCCAGTAGTATATTCGGGGTGTGGGGGCTTTCGTCAGAAGAAAAACTGTTTTTT. The chain joins TRBV19 to TRBJ1-4; maybe TRBD1 (6 bases). The CDR3 loop spans 19 amino acids. Germline lookup yields CDR1 LNHDA and CDR2 SQIVND (reference sequence). The V and J ends lost 2 bases and 8 bases respectively, with 27 bases between them.